This TCR beta chain was sequenced for a study of T cell repertoires in cytomegalovirus infection. Germline V gene data show CDR1 as SGHVS and CDR2 as FQNEAQ. Trimming pared 1 base from V and 5 bases from J, leaving 14 bases between. The CDR3 length is 15 residues. This clonotype was seen many times. TCRdb called the reads again in MiXCR, with one record for every CDR3 protein. In the table there are fewer than 700,000 distinct CDR3 sequences, more than 20% of which are singletons. The sequencing sample was made of CD8+ T cells from PBMCs. This receptor was identified in a human donor in good health (CMV status not recorded). Some clones in this sample may be carry-over from other donors' samples. The rearrangement uses TRBV7-8 and TRBJ1-1; TRBD1 might be the D (5 bases). CDR3 in amino acids: CASSLGAGRVTEAFF. The CDR3 bases are TGTGCCAGCAGCTTAGGGGCAGGGAGGGTAACTGAAGCTTTCTTT.